A single T cell receptor (beta chain) is shown here with its context. Clones were sequenced by immunoSEQ multiplex PCR, and TCRdb holds only the in-frame ones, with some missing. Of fewer than 130,000 clones in the sample, 70% to 80% are singletons; the top ten hold 20% to 25%. The entry originates in a study of blood T cell repertoires in COVID-19. Study in general: Acute and convalescent COVID-19 samples came from the United States, Italy and Spain. PBMCs, B-cell-depleted T cells, or T cells were the source of the cDNA or gDNA that made up the material.

Germline CDR1 is SGHTS and CDR2 is YDEGEE. The CDR3 extends over 16 amino acids. V lost 0 bases and J lost 2, with 12 bases in between. The chain employs TRBV5-8 and TRBJ1-5; D remains unclear. This receptor was identified in a man in his sixties or seventies with active or convalescent COVID-19. Sequenced input: peripheral blood. The CDR3 DNA reads TGTGCCAGCAGCTTGGAAGGCGGGTTCGGCAATCAGCCCCAGCATTTT. Protein product: CASSLEGGFGNQPQHF.